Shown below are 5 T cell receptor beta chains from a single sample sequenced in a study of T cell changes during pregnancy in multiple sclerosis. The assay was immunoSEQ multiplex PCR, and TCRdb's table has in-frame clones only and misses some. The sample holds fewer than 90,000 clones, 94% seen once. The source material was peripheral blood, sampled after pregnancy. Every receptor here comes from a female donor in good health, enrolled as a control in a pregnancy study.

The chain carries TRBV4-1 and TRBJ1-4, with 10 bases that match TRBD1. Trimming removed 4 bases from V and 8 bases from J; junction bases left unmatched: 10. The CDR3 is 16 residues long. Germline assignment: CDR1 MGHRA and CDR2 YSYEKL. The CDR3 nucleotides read TGCGCCAGCAGCCGCTTGGGACAGGGGTTAGGCGAAAAACTGTTTTTT. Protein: CASSRLGQGLGEKLFF.

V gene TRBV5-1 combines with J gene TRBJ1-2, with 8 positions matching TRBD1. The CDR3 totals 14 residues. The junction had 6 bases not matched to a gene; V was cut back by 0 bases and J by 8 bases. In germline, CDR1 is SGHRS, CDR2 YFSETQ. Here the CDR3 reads CASSLADRVGGYTF. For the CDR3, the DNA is TGCGCCAGCAGCTTGGCGGACAGGGTCGGCGGCTACACCTTC. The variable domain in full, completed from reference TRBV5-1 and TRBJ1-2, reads KAGVTQTPRYLIKTRGQQVTLSCSPISGHRSVSWYQQTPGQGLQFLFEYFSETQRNKGNFPGRFSGRQFSNSRSEMNVSTLELGDSALYLCASSLADRVGGYTFGSGTRLTVV.

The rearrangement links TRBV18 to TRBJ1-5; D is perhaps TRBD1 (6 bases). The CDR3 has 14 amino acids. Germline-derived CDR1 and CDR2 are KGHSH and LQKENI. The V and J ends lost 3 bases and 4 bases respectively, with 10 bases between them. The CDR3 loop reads CASSPSGENQPQHF. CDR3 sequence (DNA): TGTGCCAGCTCACCTTCAGGGGAGAATCAGCCCCAGCATTTT.

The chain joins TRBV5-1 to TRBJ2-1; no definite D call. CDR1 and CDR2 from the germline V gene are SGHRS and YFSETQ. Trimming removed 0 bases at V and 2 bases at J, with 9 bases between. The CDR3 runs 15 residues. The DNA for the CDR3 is TGCGCCAGCAGCTTGGTATCCTCTCCCTACAATGAGCAGTTCTTC. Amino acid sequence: CASSLVSSPYNEQFF.

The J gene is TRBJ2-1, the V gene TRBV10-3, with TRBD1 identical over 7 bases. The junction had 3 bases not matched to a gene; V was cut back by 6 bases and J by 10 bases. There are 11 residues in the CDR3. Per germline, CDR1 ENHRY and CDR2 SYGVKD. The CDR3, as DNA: TGTGCCATCAGCCCGGACAGGGAGCAGTTCTTC. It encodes CAISPDREQFF.